These 17 T cell receptor beta chains were all obtained from the same sample, sequenced in a study of shared clonotypes between healthy human individuals. The method was immunoSEQ multiplex PCR; TCRdb's version includes in-frame clones alone and lacks a portion of them. This repertoire shows 2 million or so clones, 85% to 95% found once; its top ten account for around 0.13%. The sample taken for sequencing was naive CD4+ T cells sorted from blood. Subset here: CD45RA+ positively selected. The receptor set was obtained from a man between 18 and 29 years old in good health.

In DNA form, the CDR3 reads TGTGCCAGCAGCGTCGACAGGAGCTCTGGAAACACCATATATTTT. This sequence encodes CASSVDRSSGNTIYF. The chain employs TRBV9 and TRBJ1-3; D perhaps matches TRBD1 (6 bases). The CDR3 loop spans 15 amino acids. Germline V lookup: CDR1 SGDLS, CDR2 YYNGEE. Deletions cut 2 bases from V and 0 bases from J, with 9 bases between.

In this sample, this clone turned up once. CDR3 nucleotide sequence: TGTGCCAGCAGCAAGGGACAGGGGGCGAGGAAGGCCTACGAGCAGTACTTC. Its protein product is CASSKGQGARKAYEQYF. This rearrangement joins TRBV7-2 to TRBJ2-7; TRBD1 matches at 12 bases. Unmatched junction bases numbered 10, after V lost 5 bases and J lost 2 bases. The CDR3 loop spans 17 amino acids. Germline V gene sequence: CDR1 SGHTA, CDR2 FQGNSA.

The chain carries TRBV7-2 and TRBJ2-7; no clear D. Germline loops: CDR1 SGHTA, CDR2 FQGNSA. This CDR3 spans 14 amino acids. Trimming took 5 bases from V and 3 from J, leaving 14 bases between them. In DNA, the CDR3 is TGTGCCAGCAGCGACCAGGCAGGCCTCTACGAGCAGTACTTC. This codes for CASSDQAGLYEQYF.

The V and J genes are TRBV10-3 and TRBJ2-2; the match to TRBD1 covers 11 bases. The CDR3 is made up of 15 amino acids. Germline CDR1 and CDR2: ENHRY and SYGVKD. The V gene end was trimmed by 4 bases and the J gene end by 6 bases; junction bases not matched to a gene: 4. The CDR3 loop is CAISVRTGGSGELFF. CDR3 nucleotide sequence: TGTGCCATCAGTGTTAGGACAGGGGGCTCCGGGGAGCTGTTTTTT.

The chain employs TRBV7-2 and TRBJ2-5, with D tentatively TRBD2 (7 bases). V lost 6 bases and J lost 2, with 16 bases in between. There are 15 residues in the CDR3. The germline V gene has CDR1 SGHTA and CDR2 FQGNSA. The CDR3 spells CASSIGGALQETQYF. In nucleotides, the CDR3 is TGTGCCAGCAGTATAGGGGGGGCGCTGCAAGAGACCCAGTACTTC.

This clone was counted a single time. The chain is built from TRBV4-1 and TRBJ1-4; 9 bases align to TRBD1. Germline CDR1 is MGHRA and CDR2 is YSYEKL. This CDR3 region has 17 residues. With V trimmed by 1 base and J by 8 bases, 11 bases remained unmatched. CDR3 region: CASSQALLGTGLEKLFF. The DNA for the CDR3 is TGCGCCAGCAGCCAAGCTCTACTCGGGACAGGGCTAGAAAAACTGTTTTTT.

This chain links TRBV5-1 with TRBJ2-3, with 9 bases aligning to TRBD2. The CDR3 has 15 residues. V lost 4 bases, J lost 1 base, and 4 bases stayed unmatched. Germline CDR1 SGHRS, CDR2 YFSETQ. The CDR3 DNA sequence: TGCGCCAGCAGCCTACGGACTAGCGGCACAGATACGCAGTATTTT. It is translated as CASSLRTSGTDTQYF.

The chain is built from TRBV5-4 and TRBJ2-1; TRBD1 matches at 8 bases. The CDR3 has 15 amino acids. Germline CDR1 is SGHNT and CDR2 is YYREEE (reference sequence). V gave up 1 base and J gave up 4 bases; unmatched junction bases: 4. CDR3 amino acids: CASSLWDRPYNEQFF. The DNA of the CDR3 is TGTGCCAGCAGCTTGTGGGACAGGCCGTACAATGAGCAGTTCTTC. The complete variable domain, with remaining parts taken from reference TRBV5-4 and TRBJ2-1, reads ETGVTQSPTHLIKTRGQQVTLRCSSQSGHNTVSWYQQALGQGPQFIFQYYREEENGRGNFPPRFSGLQFPNYSSELNVNALELDDSALYLCASSLWDRPYNEQFFGPGTRLTVL.

The chain links TRBV6-6 to TRBJ2-1; D is unclear. This CDR3 comprises 15 residues. V lost 8 bases and J 0 bases, leaving 14 bases between the germline ends. CDR1 and CDR2 from the germline V gene are MNHNY and SVGAGI (reference sequence). The CDR3 protein is CASSPEHISYNEQFF. CDR3 DNA: TGTGCCAGCTCCCCAGAACATATCTCCTACAATGAGCAGTTCTTC.

The J gene is TRBJ2-7, the V gene TRBV5-1; D is uncertain. With 0 bases removed from V and 0 bases from J, the gap between germline ends came to 10 bases. CDR1 is SGHRS, CDR2 YFSETQ, per germline. The CDR3 sequence is 15 residues long. The CDR3 coding sequence is TGCGCCAGCAGCTTGGTTCGCAGGAGCTCCTACGAGCAGTACTTC. Its protein product is CASSLVRRSSYEQYF.

The chain uses TRBV11-2 and TRBJ2-3, with 7 positions matching TRBD2. This CDR3 is 13 amino acids long. Germline V gives CDR1 SGHAT, CDR2 FQNNGV. With V trimmed by 0 bases and J by 12 bases, 6 bases remained unmatched. The DNA of the CDR3 is TGTGCCAGCAGCTTAGATCGGGGGGAGAGCCAGTATTTT. Protein sequence: CASSLDRGESQYF.

This chain links TRBV6-5 with TRBJ1-1; D is unclear. Trimming removed 2 bases from V and 1 base from J, with 14 bases in between. The CDR3 sequence is 16 residues long. CDR1 is MNHEY and CDR2 is SVGAGI in the germline V gene. The CDR3 loop is CASSYPRIRENTEAFF. CDR3 nucleotide sequence: TGTGCCAGCAGTTACCCCAGGATACGGGAGAACACTGAAGCTTTCTTT.

The chain combines TRBV5-1 with TRBJ1-1, with 11 positions matching TRBD1. CDR3 length: 18 residues. V dropped 4 bases and J dropped 0; count of bases not matched to a gene: 11. The germline V gene has CDR1 SGHRS and CDR2 YFSETQ. The CDR3 reads CASSGSWDRGIMNTEAFF. DNA for the CDR3: TGCGCCAGCAGCGGGAGCTGGGACAGGGGGATAATGAACACTGAAGCTTTCTTT.

This chain uses TRBV27 with TRBJ2-3; 7 positions match TRBD2. Germline lookup yields CDR1 MNHEY and CDR2 SMNVEV (reference sequence). The CDR3 sequence is 14 residues long. V was clipped by 5 bases and J by 6 bases; unmatched bases: 8. The CDR3 DNA is TGTGCCAGCAGTCCCGGGGGGAGGTTCGATACGCAGTATTTT. It translates to CASSPGGRFDTQYF.

V usage is TRBV28 and J usage is TRBJ2-3; D possibly corresponds to TRBD2 (6 bases). V was pared by 3 bases and J by 6 bases, with 19 bases between. The CDR3 length is 16 residues. The germline gives CDR1 MDHEN, CDR2 SYDVKM. CDR3 bases: TGTGCCAGCAGTTTCAGTTCCGGCGGGGTACATGATACGCAGTATTTT. This encodes CASSFSSGGVHDTQYF.

The CDR3 DNA is TGTGCCAGCAGTTACCGGGGCACTGAAGCTTTCTTT. It specifies CASSYRGTEAFF. V and J are TRBV27 and TRBJ1-1, with no clear D. The CDR3 length is 12 residues. Germline CDR1 MNHEY, CDR2 SMNVEV (reference sequence). V was cut by 4 bases and J by 4 bases, with 7 bases left in between.

This clone has only one observation. This sequence joins TRBV11-2 and TRBJ1-6; D may be TRBD1 (5 bases). This CDR3 comprises 14 residues. V shed 3 bases and J shed 10 bases, with 13 bases lying between them. CDR1 and CDR2 from the germline V gene are SGHAT and FQNNGV. This CDR3 is CASSFTGSRSPLHF. Written as DNA, the CDR3 is TGTGCCAGCAGCTTTACAGGTTCCCGATCACCCCTCCACTTT.